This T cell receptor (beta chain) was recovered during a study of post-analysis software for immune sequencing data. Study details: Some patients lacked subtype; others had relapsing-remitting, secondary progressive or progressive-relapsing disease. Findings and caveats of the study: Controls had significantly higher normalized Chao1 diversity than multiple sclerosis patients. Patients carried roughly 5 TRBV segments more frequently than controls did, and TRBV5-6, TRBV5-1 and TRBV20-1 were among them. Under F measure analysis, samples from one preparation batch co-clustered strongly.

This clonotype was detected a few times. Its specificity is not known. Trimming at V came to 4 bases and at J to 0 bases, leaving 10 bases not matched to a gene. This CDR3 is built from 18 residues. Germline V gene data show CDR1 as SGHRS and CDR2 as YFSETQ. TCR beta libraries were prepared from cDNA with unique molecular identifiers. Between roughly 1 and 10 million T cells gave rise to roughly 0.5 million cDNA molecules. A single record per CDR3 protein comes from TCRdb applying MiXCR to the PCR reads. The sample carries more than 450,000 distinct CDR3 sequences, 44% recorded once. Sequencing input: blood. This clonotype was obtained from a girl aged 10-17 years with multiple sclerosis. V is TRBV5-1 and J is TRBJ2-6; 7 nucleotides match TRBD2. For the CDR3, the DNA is TGCGCCAGCAGCCGCTGGGAGGGGAAGAGCTCTGGGGCCAACGTCCTGACTTTC. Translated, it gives CASSRWEGKSSGANVLTF.